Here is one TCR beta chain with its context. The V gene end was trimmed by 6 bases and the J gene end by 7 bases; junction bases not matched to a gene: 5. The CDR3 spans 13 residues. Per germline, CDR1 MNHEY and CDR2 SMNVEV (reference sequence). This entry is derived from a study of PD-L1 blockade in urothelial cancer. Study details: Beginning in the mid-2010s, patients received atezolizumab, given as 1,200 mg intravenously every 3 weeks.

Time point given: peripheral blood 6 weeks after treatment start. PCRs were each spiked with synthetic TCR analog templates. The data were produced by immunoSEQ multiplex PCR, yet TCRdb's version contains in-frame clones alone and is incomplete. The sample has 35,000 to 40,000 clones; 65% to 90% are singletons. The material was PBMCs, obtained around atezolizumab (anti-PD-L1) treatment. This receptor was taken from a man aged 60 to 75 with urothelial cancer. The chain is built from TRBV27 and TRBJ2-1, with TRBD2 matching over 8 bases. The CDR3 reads CASSLRLANEQFF. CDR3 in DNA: TGTGCCAGCAGCCTAAGACTAGCGAATGAGCAGTTCTTC.